This T cell receptor (beta chain) was sequenced in a study of blood T cell repertoires in COVID-19. Study-level information: Specimens from acute and convalescent COVID-19 originated in the United States, Italy and Spain.

The CDR3 runs 15 residues. CDR1 SGHTA and CDR2 FQGNSA come from the germline V gene. The germline V and J ends were trimmed by 4 bases and 0 bases, with 12 bases remaining between them. TCRdb's copy holds only in-frame clones and misses some; the assay was immunoSEQ multiplex PCR. The sample holds 150,000 to 200,000 clones, 80% to 85% seen once. The chain links TRBV7-2 to TRBJ1-2, with D tentatively TRBD1 (6 bases). The sequenced material came from peripheral blood. This TCR derives from a woman aged 25 to 39 with acute or convalescent COVID-19. CDR3 nucleotide sequence: TGTGCCAGCAGCTCGGGCGGACAGTCTAACTATGGCTACACCTTC. Residues: CASSSGGQSNYGYTF.